This T cell receptor beta chain is drawn from a study of T cell changes during pregnancy in multiple sclerosis. Some clones are missing from TCRdb's copy, which holds only in-frame ones; the method was immunoSEQ multiplex PCR. The data show tens of thousands of clones, roughly 92% seen once. V lost 2 bases, J lost 7 bases, and 11 bases lay in between. This CDR3 contains 13 residues. Germline values: CDR1 GTSNPN, CDR2 SVGIG (reference sequence). The source was peripheral blood, collected after pregnancy. The chain is built from TRBV30 and TRBJ2-2, with D possibly TRBD1 on 6 matching bases. This TCR derives from a female donor with multiple sclerosis, enrolled in a pregnancy study. In DNA, the CDR3 is TGTGCCTGGAGTTATCAGGGGATCGGGGAGCTGTTTTTT. Its translation is CAWSYQGIGELFF.